The 9 T cell receptor beta chains below all came from one sample that was sequenced in a study of T cell responses to AZD1222 COVID-19 vaccine. Here immunoSEQ multiplex PCR was the method, and the copy in TCRdb shows in-frame clones only, minus some. In the table there are fewer than 150,000 clones, 89% of which are singletons. Sequences were derived from peripheral blood, sampled 28 days after the second AZD1222 dose. The source of these receptors is an adult who received the AZD1222 COVID-19 vaccine.

Written as DNA, the CDR3 is TGCAGCGTTGAAGAGTCTAACTATGGCTACACCTTC. It encodes CSVEESNYGYTF. The chain recombines TRBV29-1 with TRBJ1-2; D gene ambiguous. V was shortened by 0 bases and J by 0 bases, with 2 bases between the two germline ends. The CDR3 runs 12 residues. Germline CDR1 is SQVTM and CDR2 is ANQGSEA.

This clone showed up many times. V is TRBV4-1 and J is TRBJ2-1; D may be TRBD2 (5 bases). Germline assignment: CDR1 MGHRA and CDR2 YSYEKL. This CDR3 spans 13 amino acids. The V gene lost 1 base and the J gene lost 8 bases, with 9 bases spanning the gap. CDR3 sequence reads: CASSQVQRDEQFF. CDR3 nucleotides: TGCGCCAGCAGCCAAGTCCAGAGGGATGAGCAGTTCTTC.

CDR3 region: CASSAGQGNTEAFF. CDR3 nucleotides: TGTGCCAGCAGCGCGGGACAGGGGAACACTGAAGCTTTCTTT. V gene TRBV2 combines with J gene TRBJ1-1; TRBD1 aligns across 9 bases. V shed 6 bases and J 1 base; nucleotides not matched to a gene: 3. The CDR3 runs 14 residues. Germline assignment: CDR1 SNHLY and CDR2 FYNNEI.

The J gene is TRBJ2-7, the V gene TRBV2; 9 nucleotides align to TRBD1. The CDR3 spans 14 residues. Trimming cost V 6 bases and J 3 bases; bases outside gene matches: 6. Germline assignment: CDR1 SNHLY and CDR2 FYNNEI. The CDR3: CASRKTGGVYEQYF. The DNA for the CDR3 is TGTGCCAGCAGGAAGACAGGGGGGGTCTACGAGCAGTACTTC.

This clone was recorded once. The rearrangement joins TRBV4-1 to TRBJ2-3, with D tentatively TRBD1 (7 bases). There are 15 residues in the CDR3. The V end was cut by 1 base, the J end by 3 bases, with 11 bases between. CDR1 is MGHRA, CDR2 YSYEKL, per germline. The CDR3: CASSQGRGRTDTQYF. DNA of the CDR3: TGCGCCAGCAGCCAAGGCAGGGGGAGGACAGATACGCAGTATTTT.

This clone occurred once. The J gene is TRBJ1-1, the V gene TRBV5-1; D is possibly TRBD1 (6 bases). There are 14 residues in the CDR3. Looked up from germline, CDR1 is SGHRS and CDR2 is YFSETQ. V dropped 3 bases and J dropped 1 base, with 10 bases sitting between them. CDR3 sequence: CASSYLTGNTEAFF. The CDR3 region has the DNA TGCGCCAGCAGCTACCTGACAGGGAACACTGAAGCTTTCTTT.

V is TRBV7-9 and J is TRBJ1-1; 11 bases are shared with TRBD1. V gave up 11 bases and J gave up 4 bases; unmatched junction bases: 3. CDR1 SEHNR and CDR2 FQNEAQ come from the germline V gene (reference sequence). The CDR3 has 12 amino acids. The chain's CDR3 is CALGTGGTEAFF. The CDR3 nucleotides are TGTGCCCTGGGGACAGGGGGCACTGAAGCTTTCTTT.

The chain links TRBV7-2 to TRBJ2-2, with a possible D match to TRBD2 (5 bases). The CDR3 spans 16 residues. With 5 bases removed from V and 3 bases from J, the gap between germline ends came to 16 bases. The germline CDR1 and CDR2 sequences are SGHTA and FQGNSA. The CDR3 loop is CASSLLGSSHTGELFF. For the CDR3, the DNA is TGTGCCAGCAGCCTACTAGGGAGCTCCCACACCGGGGAGCTGTTTTTT. The full variable domain, with the rest looked up from reference TRBV7-2 and TRBJ2-2, is GAGVSQSPSNKVTEKGKDVELRCDPISGHTALYWYRQSLGQGLEFLIYFQGNSAPDKSGLPSDRFSAERTGGSVSTLTIQRTQQEDSAVYLCASSLLGSSHTGELFFGEGSRLTVL.

The rearrangement uses TRBV6-1 and TRBJ1-2, with unresolved D. CDR1 and CDR2 (germline): MNHNS, SASEGT. CDR3 length equals 16 residues. Trimming shortened V by 0 bases and J by 2 bases, and 13 bases separated the two germline ends. Written as DNA, the CDR3 is TGTGCCAGCAGTGAAGCTTCAGGCTATCCGAACTATGGCTACACCTTC. Translation: CASSEASGYPNYGYTF.